The clone carrying this T cell receptor beta chain was counted many times. CDR3 regions of TCR beta were amplified from RNA transcripts. Scientists carried out first-round RT-PCR using HTBI primers and then a second-round multiplex PCR. TCRdb independently ran MiXCR on the multiplex PCR reads; one entry per CDR3 protein. This table holds just over 600,000 distinct CDR3 sequences, approximately 22% found once. The data derive from a study of Graves' ophthalmopathy and Graves' hyperthyroidism. About the research overall: Peripheral blood was collected at initial diagnosis, before any treatment.

Hyperthyroidism cases were recent diagnoses of under 2 months' duration in people aged 18 to 65. This CDR3 has 19 amino acids. Per the germline V gene, CDR1 is MDHEN and CDR2 is SYDVKM. V lost 5 bases to trimming and J lost 3 bases; unmatched junction nucleotides: 16. The V and J genes are TRBV28 and TRBJ2-5, with 12 bases that match TRBD1. This TCR came from a woman under 30 with stable Graves' hyperthyroidism. Some clones in this sample may be carry-over from other donors' samples. The sequencing input was peripheral blood. CDR3 region: CASSPSPGQGALWEETQYF. CDR3 sequence (DNA): TGTGCCAGCAGTCCCTCCCCGGGACAGGGGGCCTTGTGGGAAGAGACCCAGTACTTC.